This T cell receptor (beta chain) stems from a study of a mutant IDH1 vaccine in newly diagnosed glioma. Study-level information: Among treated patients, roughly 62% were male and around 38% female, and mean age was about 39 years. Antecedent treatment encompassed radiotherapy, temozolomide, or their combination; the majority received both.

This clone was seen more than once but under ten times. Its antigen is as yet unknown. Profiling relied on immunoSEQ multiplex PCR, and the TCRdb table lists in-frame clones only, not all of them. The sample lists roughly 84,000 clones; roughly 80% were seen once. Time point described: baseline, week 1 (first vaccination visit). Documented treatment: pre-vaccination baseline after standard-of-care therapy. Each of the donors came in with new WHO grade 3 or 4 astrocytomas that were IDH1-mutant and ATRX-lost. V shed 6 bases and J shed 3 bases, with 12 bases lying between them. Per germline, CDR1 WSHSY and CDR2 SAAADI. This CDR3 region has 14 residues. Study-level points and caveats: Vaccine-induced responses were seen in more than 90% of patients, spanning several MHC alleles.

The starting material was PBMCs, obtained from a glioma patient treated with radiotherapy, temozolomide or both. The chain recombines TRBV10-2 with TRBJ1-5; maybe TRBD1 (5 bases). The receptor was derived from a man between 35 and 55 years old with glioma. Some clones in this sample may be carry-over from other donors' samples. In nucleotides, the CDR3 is TGCGCCAGCAGCTCCGACAGACCCAATCAGCCCCAGCATTTT. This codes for CASSSDRPNQPQHF.